This T cell receptor (beta chain) stems from a study of blood T cell repertoires in COVID-19. Study details: COVID-19 samples from acute and convalescent phases originated in the United States, Italy and Spain.

The germline V gene has CDR1 LGHNA and CDR2 YNFKEQ. V lost 0 bases and J 11 bases, leaving 13 bases between the germline ends. The length of the CDR3 is 13 residues. In the authors' methods: Reference gene primer amplification yielded estimated nucleated cell counts. TCRdb's copy holds only in-frame clones and misses some; the assay was immunoSEQ multiplex PCR. That table furnishes V, J and clone size, whereas the DNA furnished D and trimming. The sample lists more than 85,000 clones, approximately 71% occurring once. The V gene is TRBV4-2, the J gene TRBJ1-1, with unresolved D. This receptor was obtained from a woman in her 50s with acute or convalescent COVID-19. Sequencing was performed on peripheral blood. The CDR3 nucleotides are TGTGCCAGCAGCCAAGATCCACGGGAAGGGGCTTTCTTT. Protein: CASSQDPREGAFF.